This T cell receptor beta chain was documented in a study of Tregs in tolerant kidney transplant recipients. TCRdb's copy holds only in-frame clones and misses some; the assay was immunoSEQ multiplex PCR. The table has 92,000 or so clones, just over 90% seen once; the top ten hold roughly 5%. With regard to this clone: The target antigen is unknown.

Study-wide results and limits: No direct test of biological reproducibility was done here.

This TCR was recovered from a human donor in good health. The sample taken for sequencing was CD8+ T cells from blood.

DNA for the CDR3: TGTGCCAGCAGTTACGGTGGATTCTCCTACAATGAGCAGTTCTTC. Protein sequence: CASSYGGFSYNEQFF. The V and J genes are TRBV6-5 and TRBJ2-1; no reliable D call. V was cut by 2 bases and J by 0 bases, with 8 bases left in between. The CDR3 contains 15 residues. CDR1 and CDR2 from the germline V gene are MNHEY and SVGAGI.